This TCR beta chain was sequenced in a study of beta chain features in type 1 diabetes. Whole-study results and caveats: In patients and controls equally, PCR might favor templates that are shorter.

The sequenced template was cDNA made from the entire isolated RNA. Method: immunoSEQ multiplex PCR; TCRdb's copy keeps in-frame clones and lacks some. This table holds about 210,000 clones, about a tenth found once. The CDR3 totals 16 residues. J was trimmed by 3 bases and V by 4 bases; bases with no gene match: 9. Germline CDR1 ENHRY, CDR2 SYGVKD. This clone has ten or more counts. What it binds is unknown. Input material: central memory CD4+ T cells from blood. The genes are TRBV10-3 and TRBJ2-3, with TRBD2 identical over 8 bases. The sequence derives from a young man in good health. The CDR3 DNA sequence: TGTGCCATCAGTGTCGGCTTTAGCGGGATGACAGATACGCAGTATTTT. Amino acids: CAISVGFSGMTDTQYF.